This TCR beta chain was identified during a study of a mutant IDH1 vaccine in newly diagnosed glioma. Turning to the study itself: Treated patients had a mean age of around 40 years and a sex split that was roughly 60% male and 37.5% female. Patients' prior therapy spanned radiotherapy, temozolomide, or both; most underwent both. Study findings and constraints: Of the patients, around 93% had vaccine-induced immune responses.

Time point denoted: baseline, week 1 (first vaccination visit). Treatment in this sample: pre-vaccination baseline after standard-of-care therapy. Donor diagnoses consisted of new WHO grade 3 or 4 IDH1-mutant, ATRX-lost astrocytomas. The CDR3 runs to 13 residues. Trimming shortened V by 1 base and J by 2 bases, and 6 bases separated the two germline ends. Germline V gene data show CDR1 as SGHAT and CDR2 as FQNNGV. Produced via immunoSEQ multiplex PCR; TCRdb's table is partial and in-frame only. The table has about 46,000 clones, around 80% seen once. Note on this clone: Its antigen is unidentified.

The sequences come from PBMCs, collected from a glioma patient treated with radiotherapy, temozolomide or both. This receptor was identified in a woman aged 40-49 years with glioma. This chain joins TRBV11-2 and TRBJ2-7; D is possibly TRBD1 or TRBD2 (5 bases each). The DNA for the CDR3 is TGTGCCAGCAGCTTAGCGGGGCCCTACGAGCAGTACTTC. Translated, it gives CASSLAGPYEQYF. The whole variable domain, remainder taken from reference TRBV11-2 and TRBJ2-7, is EAGVAQSPRYKIIEKRQSVAFWCNPISGHATLYWYQQILGQGPKLLIQFQNNGVVDDSQLPKDRFSAERLKGVDSTLKIQPAKLEDSAVYLCASSLAGPYEQYFGPGTRLTVT.